This T cell receptor (beta chain) was recovered during a study of shared clonotypes between healthy human individuals. The study drew its donors from healthy HIV-negative adults without recent acute infections or vaccinations. CDR3 length: 13 residues. CDR1 and CDR2 (germline): MNHEY, SVGAGI. The V gene end was trimmed by 5 bases and the J gene end by 6 bases; junction bases not matched to a gene: 7. Regarding the study as a whole: Clonotype sharing among donors was expected to depend on sequencing depth.

About this clone itself: As yet, its antigen is unknown.

In the study's own analysis: Filtering differed for immunoSEQ, which gave only junction sequences without quality scores. Using immunoSEQ multiplex PCR, the repertoire was profiled, and TCRdb retains in-frame clones only, with some absent. V and J calls and clone size are as listed in that table; D and trimming were resolved from the DNA. The table lists hundreds of thousands of clones, roughly 97% of them singletons. Material: naive CD4+ T cells sorted from blood. Subset meaning: CD45RA+ positively selected. The sequence was obtained from a woman in her thirties in good health. The V gene is TRBV6-5, the J gene TRBJ2-7, with 7 bases fitting TRBD2. The CDR3 here is CASSTFGEGEQYF. DNA of the CDR3: TGTGCCAGCAGTACCTTCGGGGAGGGCGAGCAGTACTTC.